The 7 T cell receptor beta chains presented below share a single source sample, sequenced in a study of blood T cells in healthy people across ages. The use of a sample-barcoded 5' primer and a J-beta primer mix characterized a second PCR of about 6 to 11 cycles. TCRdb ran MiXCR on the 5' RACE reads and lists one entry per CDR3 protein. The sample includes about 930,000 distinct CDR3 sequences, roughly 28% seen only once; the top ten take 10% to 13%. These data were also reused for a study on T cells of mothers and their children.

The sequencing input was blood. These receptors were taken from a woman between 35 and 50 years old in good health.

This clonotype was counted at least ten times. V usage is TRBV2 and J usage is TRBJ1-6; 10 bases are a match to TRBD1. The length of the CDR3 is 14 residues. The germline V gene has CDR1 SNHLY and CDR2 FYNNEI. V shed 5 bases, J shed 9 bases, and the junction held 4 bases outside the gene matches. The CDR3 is CASSTGTGVSPLHF. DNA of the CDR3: TGTGCCAGCAGTACGGGGACAGGGGTTTCACCCCTCCACTTT.

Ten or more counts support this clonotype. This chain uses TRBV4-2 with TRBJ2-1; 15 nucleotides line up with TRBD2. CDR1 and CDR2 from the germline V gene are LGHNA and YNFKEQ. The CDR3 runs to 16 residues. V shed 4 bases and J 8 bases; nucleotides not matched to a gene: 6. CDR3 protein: CASSLGLAGGADEQFF. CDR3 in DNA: TGTGCCAGCAGCCTGGGACTAGCGGGGGGTGCAGATGAGCAGTTCTTC.

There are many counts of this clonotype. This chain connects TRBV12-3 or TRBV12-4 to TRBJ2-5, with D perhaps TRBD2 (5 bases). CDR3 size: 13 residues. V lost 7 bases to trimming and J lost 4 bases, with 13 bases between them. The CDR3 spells CASTFTRSETQYF. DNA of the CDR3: TGTGCCAGCACCTTTACTAGGTCAGAGACCCAGTACTTC.

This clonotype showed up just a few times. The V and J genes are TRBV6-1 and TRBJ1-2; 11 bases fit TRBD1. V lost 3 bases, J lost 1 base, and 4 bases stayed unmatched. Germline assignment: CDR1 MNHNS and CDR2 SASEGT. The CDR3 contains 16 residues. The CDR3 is CASSEGQGVVNYGYTF. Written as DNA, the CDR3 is TGTGCCAGCAGTGAGGGACAGGGGGTGGTTAACTATGGCTACACCTTC.

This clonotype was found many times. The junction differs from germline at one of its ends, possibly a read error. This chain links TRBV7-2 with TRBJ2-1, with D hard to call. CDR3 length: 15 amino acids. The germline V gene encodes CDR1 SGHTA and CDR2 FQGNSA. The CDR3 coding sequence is TGTGCCAGCAGTTTAGCAGTTGGGTCCTACAATGAGCAGTTCTTC. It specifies CASSLAVGSYNEQFF. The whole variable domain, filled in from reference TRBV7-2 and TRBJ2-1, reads GAGVSQSPSNKVTEKGKDVELRCDPISGHTALYWYRQSLGQGLEFLIYFQGNSAPDKSGLPSDRFSAERTGGSVSTLTIQRTQQEDSAVYLCASSLAVGSYNEQFFGPGTRLTVL.

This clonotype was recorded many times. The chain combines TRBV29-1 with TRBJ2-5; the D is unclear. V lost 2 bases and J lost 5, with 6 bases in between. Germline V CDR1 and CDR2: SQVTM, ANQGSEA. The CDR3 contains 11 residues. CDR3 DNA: TGCAGCGTTGAACCCGAGGAGACCCAGTACTTC. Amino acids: CSVEPEETQYF. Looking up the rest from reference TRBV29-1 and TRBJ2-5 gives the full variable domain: SAVISQKPSRDICQRGTSLTIQCQVDSQVTMMFWYRQQPGQSLTLIATANQGSEATYESGFVIDKFPISRPNLTFSTLTVSNMSPEDSSIYLCSVEPEETQYFGPGTRLLVL.

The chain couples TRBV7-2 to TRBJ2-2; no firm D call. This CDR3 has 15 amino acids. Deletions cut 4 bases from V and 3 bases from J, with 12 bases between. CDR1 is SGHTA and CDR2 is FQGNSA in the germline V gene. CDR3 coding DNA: TGTGCCAGCAGCTCCCTATCCCGATACACCGGGGAGCTGTTTTTT. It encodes CASSSLSRYTGELFF.